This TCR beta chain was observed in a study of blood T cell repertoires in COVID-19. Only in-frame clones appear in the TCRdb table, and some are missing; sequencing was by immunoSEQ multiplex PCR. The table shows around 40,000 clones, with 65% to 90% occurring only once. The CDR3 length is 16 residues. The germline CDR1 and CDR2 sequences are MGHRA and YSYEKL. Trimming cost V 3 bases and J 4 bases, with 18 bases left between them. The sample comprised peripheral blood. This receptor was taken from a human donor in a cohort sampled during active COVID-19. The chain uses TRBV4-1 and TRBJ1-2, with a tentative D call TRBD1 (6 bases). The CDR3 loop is CASSQSLQGWSYGYTF. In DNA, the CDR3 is TGCGCCAGCAGCCAGTCCCTACAGGGTTGGAGCTATGGCTACACCTTC.